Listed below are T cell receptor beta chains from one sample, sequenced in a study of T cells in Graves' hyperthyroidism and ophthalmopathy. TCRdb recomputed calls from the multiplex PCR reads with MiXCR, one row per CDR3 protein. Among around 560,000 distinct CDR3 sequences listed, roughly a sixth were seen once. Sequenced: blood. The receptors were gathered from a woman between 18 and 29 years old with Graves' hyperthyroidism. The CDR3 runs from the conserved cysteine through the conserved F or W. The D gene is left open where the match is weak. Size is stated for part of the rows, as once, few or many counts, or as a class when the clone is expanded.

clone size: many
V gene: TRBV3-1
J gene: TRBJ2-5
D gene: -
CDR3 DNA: TGTGCCAGCAGCCACCGCGGAGAATACCGGGGGACCCAGTACTTC
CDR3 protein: CASSHRGEYRGTQYF

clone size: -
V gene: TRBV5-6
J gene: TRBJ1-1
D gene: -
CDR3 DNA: TGTGCCAGCAGCTTGTCTTCCCGGGGGGGGGATAAAGCTTTCTTT
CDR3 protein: CASSLSSRGGDKAFF

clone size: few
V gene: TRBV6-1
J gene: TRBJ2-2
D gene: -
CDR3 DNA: TGTGCCAGCAGCACTCACGCCCCCGGGGAGCTGTTTTTT
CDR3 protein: CASSTHAPGELFF

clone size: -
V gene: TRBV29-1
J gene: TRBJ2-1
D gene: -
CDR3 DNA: TGCAGCGTTAAGACCGGGGCCAGCAATGAGCAGTTCTTC
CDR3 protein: CSVKTGASNEQFF

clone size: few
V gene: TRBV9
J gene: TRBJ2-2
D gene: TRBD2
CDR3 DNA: TGTGCCAGCAGCGCTCTAGCGGGGGGGCGGACCGGGGAGCTGTTTTTT
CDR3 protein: CASSALAGGRTGELFF

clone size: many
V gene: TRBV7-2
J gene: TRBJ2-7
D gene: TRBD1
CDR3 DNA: TGTGCCAGCAGCTCCCTGACAGGGAGCTCCTACGAGCAGTACTTC
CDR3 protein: CASSSLTGSSYEQYF

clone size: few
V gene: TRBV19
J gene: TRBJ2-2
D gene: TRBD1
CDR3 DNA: TGTGCCAGTAACCCCACGGGACAGACATGGGAGCTGTTTTTT
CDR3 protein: CASNPTGQTWELFF

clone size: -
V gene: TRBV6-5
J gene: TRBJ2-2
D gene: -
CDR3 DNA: TGTGCCAGCAGTTACTCGTGGGTAACCGGGGAGCTGTTTTTT
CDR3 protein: CASSYSWVTGELFF

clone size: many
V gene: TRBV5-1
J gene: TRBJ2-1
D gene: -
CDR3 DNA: TGCGCCAGCAGCTTGGGGACAGATCATGAGCAGTTCTTC
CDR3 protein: CASSLGTDHEQFF

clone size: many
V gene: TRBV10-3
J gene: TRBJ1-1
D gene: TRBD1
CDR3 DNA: TGTGCCATCAGTGAGTCTCGGACAGGGGTAACTAACACTGAAGCTTTCTTT
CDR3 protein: CAISESRTGVTNTEAFF

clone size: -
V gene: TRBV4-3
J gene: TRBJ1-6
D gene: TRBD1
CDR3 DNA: TGCGCCAGCAGCCAATTAGATGTGGGGGACAGTAATAATTCACCCCTCCACTTT
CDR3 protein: CASSQLDVGDSNNSPLHF

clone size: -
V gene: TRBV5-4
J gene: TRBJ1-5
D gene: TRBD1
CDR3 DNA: TGTGCCAGCAGCTTAGCCCAAACCGGGACAGGCCATAGCAATCAGCCCCAGCATTTT
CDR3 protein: CASSLAQTGTGHSNQPQHF

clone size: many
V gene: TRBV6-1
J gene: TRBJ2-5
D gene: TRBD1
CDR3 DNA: TGTGCCACCCGGCCCCAAGACAGGGGGTTCCAAGAGACCCAGTACTTC
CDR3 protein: CATRPQDRGFQETQYF

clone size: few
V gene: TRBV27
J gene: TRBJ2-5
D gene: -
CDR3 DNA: TGTGCCAGCAGTTTTTTGTCGACCCAGTACTTC
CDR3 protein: CASSFLSTQYF

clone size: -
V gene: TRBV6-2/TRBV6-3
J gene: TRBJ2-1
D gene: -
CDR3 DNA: TGTGCCAGCAGTCGGGCCGATGAGCAGTTCTTC
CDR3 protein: CASSRADEQFF

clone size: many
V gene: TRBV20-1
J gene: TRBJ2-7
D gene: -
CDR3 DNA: TGCAGTGCTAGAGACTTGCGGGTCAGCTCCTACGAGCAGTACTTC
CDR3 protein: CSARDLRVSSYEQYF

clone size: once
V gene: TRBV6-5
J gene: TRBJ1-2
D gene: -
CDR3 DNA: TGTGCCAGCAGTTACGGGCAGGGTGAAACCTATGGCTACACCTTC
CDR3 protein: CASSYGQGETYGYTF

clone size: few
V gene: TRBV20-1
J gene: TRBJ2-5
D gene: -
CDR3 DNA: TGCAGTGCTAGCGGCGAAGCGGCGGGATTGTCGGAGACCCAGTACTTC
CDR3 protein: CSASGEAAGLSETQYF

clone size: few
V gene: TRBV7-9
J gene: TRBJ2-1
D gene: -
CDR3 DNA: TGTGCCAGCAGCTTAGCGCTTAGAGTGTCTGAGCAGTTCTTC
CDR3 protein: CASSLALRVSEQFF

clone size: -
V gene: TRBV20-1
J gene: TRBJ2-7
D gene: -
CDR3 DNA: TGCAGTGCTAGAGAATGGGCCAGGGAGTACGAGCAGTACTTC
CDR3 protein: CSAREWAREYEQYF

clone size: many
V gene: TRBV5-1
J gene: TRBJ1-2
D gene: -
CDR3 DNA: TGCGCCAGCAGACCCGACAGGACCTATGGCTACACCTTC
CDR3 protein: CASRPDRTYGYTF

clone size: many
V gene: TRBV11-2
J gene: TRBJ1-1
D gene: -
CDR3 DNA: TGTGCCAGCAGCCAGGACAGCCGAACCCAAGCTTTCTTT
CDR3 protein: CASSQDSRTQAFF

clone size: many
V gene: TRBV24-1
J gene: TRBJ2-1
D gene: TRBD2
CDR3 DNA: TGTGCCACCAGTGATTTTACTAGCGGGGGTGGCAATGAGCAGTTCTTC
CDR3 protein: CATSDFTSGGGNEQFF

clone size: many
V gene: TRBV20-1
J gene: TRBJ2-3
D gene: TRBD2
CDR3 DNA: TGCAGTGCTAGAACTAGCGGGAGAAGTTTAAGCACAGATACGCAGTATTTT
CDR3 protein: CSARTSGRSLSTDTQYF

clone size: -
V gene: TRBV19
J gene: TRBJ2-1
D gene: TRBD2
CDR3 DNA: TGTGCCAGTAGTATCTATGGGGGGACTAGTATCAATGAGCAGTTCTTC
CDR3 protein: CASSIYGGTSINEQFF

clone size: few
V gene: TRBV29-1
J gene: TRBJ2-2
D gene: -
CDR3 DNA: TGCAGCGTCAACGAGGAGGGGTCCGGGGAGCTGTTTTTT
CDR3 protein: CSVNEEGSGELFF

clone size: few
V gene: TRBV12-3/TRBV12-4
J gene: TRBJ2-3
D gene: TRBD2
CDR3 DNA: TGTGCCAGCAGTATTGTTAGCGGGGGGGGGGGAAATACGCAGTATTTT
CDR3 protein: CASSIVSGGGGNTQYF

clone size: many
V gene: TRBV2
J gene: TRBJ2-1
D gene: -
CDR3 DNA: TGTGCCAGCAGTGAAGCGGGGAGAAGGGGGGCTGAGCAGTTCTTC
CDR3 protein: CASSEAGRRGAEQFF

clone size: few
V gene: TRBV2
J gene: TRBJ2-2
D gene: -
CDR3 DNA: TGTGCCAGCGGGGTCGGCGGGGAGCTGTTTTTT
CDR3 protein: CASGVGGELFF

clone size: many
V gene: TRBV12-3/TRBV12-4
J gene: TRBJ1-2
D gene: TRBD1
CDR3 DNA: TGTGCCAGCACCCGGGACAGAACAGGCTACACCTTC
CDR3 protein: CASTRDRTGYTF

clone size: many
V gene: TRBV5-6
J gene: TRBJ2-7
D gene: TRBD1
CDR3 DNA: TGTGCCAGCAGCGCCCGGACAGGGGGCTACGAGCAGTACTTC
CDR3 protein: CASSARTGGYEQYF

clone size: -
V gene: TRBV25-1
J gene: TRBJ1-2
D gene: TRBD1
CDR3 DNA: TGTGCCAGCAGTGAATATCAGAGGGACAGGGGATCTGATGGCTACACCTTC
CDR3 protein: CASSEYQRDRGSDGYTF

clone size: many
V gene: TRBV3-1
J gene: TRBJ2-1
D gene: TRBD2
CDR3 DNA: TGTGCCAGCAGCCAAGATTATCCTAGCGGGACCGATGAGCAGTTCTTC
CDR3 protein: CASSQDYPSGTDEQFF

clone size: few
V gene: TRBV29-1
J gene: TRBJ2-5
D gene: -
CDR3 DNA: TGCAGCGCAGTCACTGGGTCCCAGTACTTC
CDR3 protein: CSAVTGSQYF

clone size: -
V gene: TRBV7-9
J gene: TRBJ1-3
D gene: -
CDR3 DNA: TGTGCCAGCAGCCCATTCTCTATGACGGTCTCTGGAAACACCATATATTTT
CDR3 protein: CASSPFSMTVSGNTIYF

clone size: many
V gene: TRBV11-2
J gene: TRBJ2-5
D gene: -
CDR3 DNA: TGTGCCAGCAGCTTAGGGGATGTGAAGACCCAGTACTTC
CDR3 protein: CASSLGDVKTQYF

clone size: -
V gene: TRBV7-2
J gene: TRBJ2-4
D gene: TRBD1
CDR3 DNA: TGTGCCAGCAGCTCACACAGGGGGCTCGCCAAAAACATTCAGTACTTC
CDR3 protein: CASSSHRGLAKNIQYF

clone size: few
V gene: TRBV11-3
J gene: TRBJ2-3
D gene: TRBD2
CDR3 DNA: TGTGCCAGCAGCTGGATACTAGCGGGGCACACAGATACGCAGTATTTT
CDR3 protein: CASSWILAGHTDTQYF

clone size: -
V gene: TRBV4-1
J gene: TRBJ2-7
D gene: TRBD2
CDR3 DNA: TGCGCCAGCAGCCAGGTCCTCGGGGGGATTGGGGCCTACGAGCAGTACTTC
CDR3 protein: CASSQVLGGIGAYEQYF

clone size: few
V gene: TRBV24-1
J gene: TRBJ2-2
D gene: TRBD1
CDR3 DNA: TGTGCCACCAGTGATTCGGGACAGGGAGCAGGCGGGGAGCTGTTTTTT
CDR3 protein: CATSDSGQGAGGELFF

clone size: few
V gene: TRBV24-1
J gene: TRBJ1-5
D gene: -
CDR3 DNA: TGTGCCACCAGTGATTTGGCGGAGAATCAGCCCCAGCATTTT
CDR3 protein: CATSDLAENQPQHF

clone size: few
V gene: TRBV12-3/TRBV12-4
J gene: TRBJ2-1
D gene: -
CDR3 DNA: TGTGCCAGCAGAAATACGGGTAGCATACAGTTCTTC
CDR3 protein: CASRNTGSIQFF

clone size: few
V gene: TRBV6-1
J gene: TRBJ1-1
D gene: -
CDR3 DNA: TGTGCCAGCCATAGGGGGGATGAAGCTTTCTTT
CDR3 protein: CASHRGDEAFF